This T cell receptor beta chain stems from a study of T cells after yellow fever vaccination. The wider study: The fractions with low cell numbers were processed using SMART-Seq v4 Ultra Low Input. General observations from the study: Most clones from primary vaccination resurfaced after the booster (96% CD4, over 85% CD8). Some clonotypes, a small share, were shared between CD4 and CD8 compartments.

Synthesis of TCR cDNA relied on 5'RACE template switching, which attached a universal primer site and UMIs. TCRdb analysed the 5' RACE reads with MiXCR anew, one entry per CDR3 protein. The profile covers about 220,000 distinct CDR3 sequences, with 6.5% to 7.5% appearing a single time and 1% to 1.2% taken by the ten largest. This clonotype was observed a handful of times. Its antigen is undetermined. The starting material was CD4+ T cells sorted from PBMCs, obtained on the day of the yellow fever booster vaccination. This receptor was taken from a man aged 30 to 39 who received the YFV17D yellow fever vaccine.

CDR3 sequence reads: CASSVEGLQETQYF. The CDR3 DNA follows: TGTGCCAGCAGCGTAGAAGGTCTCCAAGAGACCCAGTACTTC. This chain connects TRBV9 to TRBJ2-5; D is unresolved. The V end was cut by 0 bases, the J end by 1 base, with 7 bases between. The CDR3 is made up of 14 amino acids. Germline CDR1 and CDR2: SGDLS and YYNGEE.